The subject of this entry is one TCR beta chain. Antigen: not known. CDR3 length: 16 residues. V dropped 2 bases and J dropped 5; count of bases not matched to a gene: 6. Germline CDR1 reads MNHNY; CDR2 reads SVGAGI (reference sequence). A multiplex PCR was run with 60 Vbeta primers and 13 Jbeta primers. Repertoires were generated with immunoSEQ multiplex PCR, while TCRdb's copy carries only in-frame clones and drops some. The sample lists around 200,000 clones, around 83% occurring once. These data come from a study of cytomegalovirus exposure and HLA in healthy donors. Findings and caveats of the study: Later analysis demonstrated an association between a missense DCLRE1C variant and TCR beta V- and J-gene trimming. Reportedly, diagnosis of cytomegalovirus status by the classifier showed high specificity and sensitivity. Excluded: some indistinguishable V segments such as TRBV6-2 and TRBV6-3.

V and J are TRBV6-6 and TRBJ2-5, with 12 nucleotides matching TRBD2. This TCR derives from a man between 50 and 59 years old in good health and CMV-seronegative. Sequencing input: PBMCs. CDR3 loop: CASSYPSGGAKETQYF. As DNA, the CDR3 is TGTGCCAGCAGTTACCCTAGCGGGGGGGCCAAGGAGACCCAGTACTTC.